The present TCR beta chain was sequenced within a study of T cell repertoires in cytomegalovirus infection (dated by TCRdb to the late 2010s). In the study overall: Alongside well-studied HLA-B-restricted epitopes, the peptide stimulations were aimed at recently identified HLA-C-restricted CMV epitopes, whose presentation resists viral immunomodulation. Donor HLA type was relevant to the analysis, because carriage of CMV infection together with the matching HLA type was indicated by public TCR beta signatures.

This clonotype has just a few counts. The specificity of this receptor is unknown. One base away there is no much larger clone; base qualities are not given. There are 17 amino acids in the CDR3, from cysteine to phenylalanine inclusive. Only the CDR3 DNA stays, 51 bases, in frame from base 1. In the germline V gene, CDR1 corresponds to MDHEN and CDR2 to SYDVKM. At the junction V is shortened by 4 bases and J by 4 bases; bases outside the gene matches: 13. General study outcomes and caveats: In both this cohort and an independent roughly 350-donor cohort, the cumulative frequency of public TCR beta family members distinguished carriers of CMV infection plus the relevant HLA type. The ex vivo response was dominated by HLA-C-restricted CMV-specific TCR beta clonotypes, which also provided the single most frequent clonotype in two of eight donors.

The sample's treatment or condition label is to be understood as: in vitro stimulation with specific CMV peptide epitopes to enrich CMV-specific T cells. TCRdb names Illumina HiSeq 1500 as the instrument used. The public reads were run again by TCRdb, first through fastp at Q25 and then through MiXCR, and only productive beta chains were kept. Rows with a matching CDR3 protein are joined into one entry that keeps the most common DNA and genes. Here the sample has fewer than 1,000,000 distinct CDR3 sequences; approximately 31% occur a single time. The ten biggest clones cover around 15% of the sample.

The origin of this receptor is a human donor in good health (CMV status not recorded). Some clones in this sample may be carry-over from other donors' samples. The chain is encoded by TRBV28 joined to TRBJ1-2; 9 nucleotides in the junction match TRBD1. The sequencing here drew on cultured CD8+ T cells from PBMCs, taken from culture after CMV antigen stimulation. The CDR3 protein sequence reads: CASSSPRDRVIIYGYTF. The DNA sequence reads TGTGCCAGCAGTTCCCCCCGGGACAGGGTAATTATCTATGGCTACACCTTC.